The T cell receptor (beta chain) under discussion was sequenced for a study of blood T cell repertoires in COVID-19. Germline CDR1 SGHRS, CDR2 YFSETQ. Trimming removed 0 bases from V and 6 bases from J, with 11 bases in between. CDR3 length: 14 residues. This clone showed up just a few times. Sequencing was performed with immunoSEQ multiplex PCR; in TCRdb, only in-frame clones are kept and a portion is missing. The sample shows approximately 300,000 clones, about 92% of them seen only once. This chain uses TRBV5-1 with TRBJ2-3; tentatively, D is TRBD1 (6 bases). Sequenced sample: PBMCs or T cells enriched from blood (not recorded which). The receptor comes from a man aged 55 to 70 who had recovered from COVID-19. Here the CDR3 reads CASSLASDSDTQYF. CDR3 bases: TGCGCCAGCAGCTTGGCATCGGACAGCGATACGCAGTATTTT.